This T cell receptor beta chain came from a study of early T cells in non-severe SARS-CoV-2 infection. Whole-study context: With bulk RNA from unsorted whole blood as input, sequencing yielded unpaired chains.

The sample holds a few counts of this clonotype. Between the trimmed V and J ends, which lost 0 bases and 1 base, there was a span of 16 bases. The CDR3 spans 17 residues. Germline V gene data show CDR1 as SGDLS and CDR2 as YYNGEE. Attachment of unique molecular identifiers was made to individual cDNA molecules. TCRdb used MiXCR to reprocess the 5' RACE reads, holding one entry per CDR3 protein. This table holds fewer than 120,000 distinct CDR3 sequences, roughly 13% found once. This material consisted of whole blood, taken at baseline. The TCR originated in an adult who was a healthcare worker with PCR-confirmed SARS-CoV-2 infection or an uninfected control (not recorded which). The V gene is TRBV9, the J gene TRBJ2-5; no definite D call. CDR3 coding DNA: TGTGCCAGCAGCGTAGCTTCACGGGTAGGACCCCAAGAGACCCAGTACTTC. Its translation is CASSVASRVGPQETQYF.